The 8 T cell receptor beta chains in this list originate from one sample, sequenced in a study of control samples from healthy donors and cancer patients. Profiling relied on immunoSEQ multiplex PCR, and the TCRdb table lists in-frame clones only, not all of them. The table shows about 42,000 clones, with approximately 82% occurring only once. What was sequenced was blood. The receptors here all came from a man aged 55 to 70 in good health.

The chain has TRBV24-1 and TRBJ1-3; 9 bases agree with TRBD1. The trim removed 8 bases at V and 3 bases at J, leaving 19 bases unmatched. The CDR3 contains 19 residues. From germline, CDR1 is KGHDR and CDR2 SFDVKD. The CDR3 bases are TGTGCCACCACCCCGTCGGTGGGGACAGGGTCGTGGTGTGGAAACACCATATATTTT. As protein: CATTPSVGTGSWCGNTIYF.

This clone was picked up one time. The chain links TRBV6-5 to TRBJ1-1, with no clear D. Germline values: CDR1 MNHEY, CDR2 SVGAGI. The CDR3 has 15 amino acids. Trimming cost V 0 bases and J 2 bases, with 10 bases left between them. The CDR3 region has the DNA TGTGCCAGCAGTTACTCGACGTCCGGAAACACTGAAGCTTTCTTT. This sequence encodes CASSYSTSGNTEAFF.

The chain joins TRBV19 to TRBJ1-1; the D is unclear. V lost 6 bases and J 6 bases, leaving 26 bases between the germline ends. Per germline, CDR1 LNHDA and CDR2 SQIVND (reference sequence). The length of the CDR3 is 17 residues. The CDR3 spells CASRSVFGDRGVPEAFF. The CDR3 nucleotides read TGTGCCAGTAGGTCGGTATTTGGGGATCGGGGAGTCCCTGAAGCTTTCTTT.

V gene TRBV5-5 combines with J gene TRBJ1-1; D is undetermined. There are 13 residues in the CDR3. Trimming left V 0 bases short and J 0 bases short, with 3 bases between. CDR1 is SGHKS and CDR2 is YYEKEE in the germline V gene (reference sequence). The CDR3 reads CASSLDLNTEAFF. The CDR3 coding sequence is TGTGCCAGCAGCTTGGATCTGAACACTGAAGCTTTCTTT.

This chain connects TRBV19 to TRBJ2-7; 7 nucleotides line up with TRBD1. The CDR3 consists of 14 residues. V lost 7 bases to trimming and J lost 1 base; unmatched junction nucleotides: 7. Germline V lookup: CDR1 LNHDA, CDR2 SQIVND (reference sequence). Here the CDR3 reads CASKRDRASYEQYF. The CDR3 coding sequence is TGTGCCAGTAAGAGGGACAGAGCGTCCTACGAGCAGTACTTC.

The chain combines TRBV28 with TRBJ2-3; D might be TRBD2 (6 bases). Germline V gene lookup returns CDR1 MDHEN and CDR2 SYDVKM. This CDR3 is built from 14 residues. V gave up 7 bases and J gave up 1 base, with 12 bases separating them. The CDR3 spells CASIPWRGTDTQYF. The CDR3, as DNA: TGTGCCAGCATTCCTTGGAGGGGCACAGATACGCAGTATTTT.

This clone rates as medium-sized. The genes are TRBV6-2 or TRBV6-3 and TRBJ1-1; tentatively, D is TRBD1 (5 bases). This CDR3 comprises 14 residues. V was shortened by 6 bases and J by 5 bases, with 16 bases between the two germline ends. Germline CDR1 MNHEY, CDR2 SVGEGT. As DNA, the CDR3 is TGTGCCAGCAGCCTAACGACGGGGGTAACTGAAGCTTTCTTT. Translation gives CASSLTTGVTEAFF.

The chain has TRBV28 and TRBJ2-7; 10 bases line up with TRBD1. CDR3 length equals 13 residues. The germline gives CDR1 MDHEN, CDR2 SYDVKM. Losses at the gene ends were 8 bases for V and 5 bases for J; bases not matched to a gene: 6. The CDR3 is CASGGTGVHEQYF. CDR3 nucleotides: TGTGCCAGCGGGGGGACAGGGGTCCACGAGCAGTACTTC.